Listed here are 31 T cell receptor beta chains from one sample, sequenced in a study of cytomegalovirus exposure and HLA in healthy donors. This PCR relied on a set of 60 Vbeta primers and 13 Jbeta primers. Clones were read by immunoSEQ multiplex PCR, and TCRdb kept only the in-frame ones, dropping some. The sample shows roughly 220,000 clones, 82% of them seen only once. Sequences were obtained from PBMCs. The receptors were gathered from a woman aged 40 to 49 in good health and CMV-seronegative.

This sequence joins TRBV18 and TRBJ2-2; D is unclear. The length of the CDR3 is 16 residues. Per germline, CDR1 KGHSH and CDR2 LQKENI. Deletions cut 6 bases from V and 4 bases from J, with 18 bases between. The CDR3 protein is CASSGVKLRTTGELFF. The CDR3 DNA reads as TGTGCCAGCTCCGGAGTGAAGCTACGAACCACCGGGGAGCTGTTTTTT. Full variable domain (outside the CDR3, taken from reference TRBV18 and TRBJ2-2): NAGVMQNPRHLVRRRGQEARLRCSPMKGHSHVYWYRQLPEEGLKFMVYLQKENIIDESGMPKERFSAEFPKEGPSILRIQQVVRGDSAAYFCASSGVKLRTTGELFFGEGSRLTVL.

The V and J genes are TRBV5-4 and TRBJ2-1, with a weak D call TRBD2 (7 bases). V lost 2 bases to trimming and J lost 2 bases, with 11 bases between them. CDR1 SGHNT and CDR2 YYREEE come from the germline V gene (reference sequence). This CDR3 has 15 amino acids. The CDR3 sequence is CASSLGGDAYNEQFF. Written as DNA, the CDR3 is TGTGCCAGCAGCTTAGGGGGGGACGCCTACAATGAGCAGTTCTTC.

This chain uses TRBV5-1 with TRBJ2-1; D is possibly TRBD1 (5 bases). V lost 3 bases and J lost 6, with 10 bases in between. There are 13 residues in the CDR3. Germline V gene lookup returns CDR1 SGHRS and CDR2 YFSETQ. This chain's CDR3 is CASSSAGANEQFF. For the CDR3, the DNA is TGCGCCAGCAGCTCAGCTGGGGCCAATGAGCAGTTCTTC.

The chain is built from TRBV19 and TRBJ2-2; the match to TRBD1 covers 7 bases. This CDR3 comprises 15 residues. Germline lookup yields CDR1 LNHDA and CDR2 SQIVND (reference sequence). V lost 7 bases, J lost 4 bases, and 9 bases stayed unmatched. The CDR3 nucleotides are TGTGCCAGTAAAACAGGGGATCTACGCACCGGGGAGCTGTTTTTT. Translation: CASKTGDLRTGELFF.

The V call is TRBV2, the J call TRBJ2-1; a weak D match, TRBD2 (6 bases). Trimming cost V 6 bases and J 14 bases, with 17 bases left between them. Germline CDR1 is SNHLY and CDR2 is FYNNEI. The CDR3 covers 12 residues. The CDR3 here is CASRYAGTHEFF. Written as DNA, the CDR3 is TGTGCCAGCAGATATGCCGGGACTCATGAGTTCTTC.

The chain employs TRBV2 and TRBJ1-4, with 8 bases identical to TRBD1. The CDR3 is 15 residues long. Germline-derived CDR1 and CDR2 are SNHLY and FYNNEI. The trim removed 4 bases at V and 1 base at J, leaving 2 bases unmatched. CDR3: CASSGQGRTNEKLFF. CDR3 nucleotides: TGTGCCAGCAGTGGACAGGGGAGAACTAATGAAAAACTGTTTTTT.

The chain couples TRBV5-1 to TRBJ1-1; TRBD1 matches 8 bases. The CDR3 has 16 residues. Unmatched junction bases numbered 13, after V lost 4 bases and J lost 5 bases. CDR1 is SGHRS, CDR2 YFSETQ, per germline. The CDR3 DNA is TGCGCCAGCAGCCCGGACTCCAGGGGGCTGGGGACTGAAGCTTTCTTT. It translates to CASSPDSRGLGTEAFF.

The CDR3 coding sequence is TGCGCCAGCAGTGATTCCGGGGGCTACGAGCAGTACTTC. It translates to CASSDSGGYEQYF. V gene TRBV10-1 combines with J gene TRBJ2-7, with TRBD2 as a possible D gene (6 bases). The CDR3 loop spans 13 amino acids. The V gene's germline CDR1 is WNHNN and CDR2 SYGVQD (reference sequence). V lost 3 bases to trimming and J lost 3 bases, with 9 bases between them.

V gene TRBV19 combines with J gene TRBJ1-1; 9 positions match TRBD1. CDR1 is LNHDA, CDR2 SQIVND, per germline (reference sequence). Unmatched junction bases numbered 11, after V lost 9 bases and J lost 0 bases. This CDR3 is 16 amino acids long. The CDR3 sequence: CASLPGQGFMNTEAFF. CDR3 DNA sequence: TGTGCCAGCCTGCCGGGACAGGGATTCATGAACACTGAAGCTTTCTTT.

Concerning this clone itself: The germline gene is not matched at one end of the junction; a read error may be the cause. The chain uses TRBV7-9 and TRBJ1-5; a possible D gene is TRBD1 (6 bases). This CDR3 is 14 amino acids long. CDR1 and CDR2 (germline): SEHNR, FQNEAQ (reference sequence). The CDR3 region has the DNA TGTTCCAGCAGTCGGACAGATAGCAATCAGCCCCAGCATTTT. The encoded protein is CSSSRTDSNQPQHF.

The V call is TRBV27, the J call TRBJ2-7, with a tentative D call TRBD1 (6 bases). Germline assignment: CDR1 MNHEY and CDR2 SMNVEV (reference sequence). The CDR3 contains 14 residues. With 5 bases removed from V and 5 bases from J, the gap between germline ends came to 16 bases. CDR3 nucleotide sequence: TGTGCCAGCAGTGTCCGGGACACGAGGCACGAGCAGTACTTC. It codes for CASSVRDTRHEQYF.

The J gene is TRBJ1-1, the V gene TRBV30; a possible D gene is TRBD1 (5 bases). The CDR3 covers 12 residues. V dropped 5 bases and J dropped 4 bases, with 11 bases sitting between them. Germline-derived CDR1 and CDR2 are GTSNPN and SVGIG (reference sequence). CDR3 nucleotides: TGTGCCTGGGTGGGGGGAGGCACTGAAGCTTTCTTT. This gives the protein CAWVGGGTEAFF.

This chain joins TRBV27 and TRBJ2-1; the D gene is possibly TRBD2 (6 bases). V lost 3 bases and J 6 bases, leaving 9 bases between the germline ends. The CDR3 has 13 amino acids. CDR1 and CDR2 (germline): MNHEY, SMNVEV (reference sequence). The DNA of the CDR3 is TGTGCCAGCAGTTTTAGGGAGGCCAATGAGCAGTTCTTC. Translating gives CASSFREANEQFF.

In DNA form, the CDR3 reads TGTGCCAGCAGTTTATCGTCGGTAGCGGGAGCTTCAGATACGCAGTATTTT. Translation gives CASSLSSVAGASDTQYF. V gene TRBV27 combines with J gene TRBJ2-3; TRBD2 agrees at 9 bases. The germline V gene has CDR1 MNHEY and CDR2 SMNVEV (reference sequence). The CDR3 has 17 amino acids. V lost 0 bases to trimming and J lost 4 bases; unmatched junction nucleotides: 8.

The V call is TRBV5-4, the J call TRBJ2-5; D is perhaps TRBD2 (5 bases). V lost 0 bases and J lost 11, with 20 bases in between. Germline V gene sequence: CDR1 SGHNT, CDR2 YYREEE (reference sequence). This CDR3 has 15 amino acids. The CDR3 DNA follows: TGTGCCAGCAGCTTGGTAGGCGCCGCGGGTAGGGAGCAGTACTTC. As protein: CASSLVGAAGREQYF.

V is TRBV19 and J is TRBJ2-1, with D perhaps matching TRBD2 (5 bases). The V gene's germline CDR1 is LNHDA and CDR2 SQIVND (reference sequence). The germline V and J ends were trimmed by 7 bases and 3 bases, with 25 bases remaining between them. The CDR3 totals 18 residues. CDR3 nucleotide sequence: TGTGCCAGTACTCCGGTCAGTTGGAGCAGCGGATTCTACAATGAGCAGTTCTTC. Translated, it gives CASTPVSWSSGFYNEQFF.

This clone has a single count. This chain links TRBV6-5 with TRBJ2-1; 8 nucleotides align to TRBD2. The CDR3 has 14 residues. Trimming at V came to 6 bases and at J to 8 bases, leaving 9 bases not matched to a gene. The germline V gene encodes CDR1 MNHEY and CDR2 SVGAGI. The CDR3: CASRRSGSGDEQFF. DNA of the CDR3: TGTGCCAGCAGACGAAGCGGGAGTGGCGATGAGCAGTTCTTC.

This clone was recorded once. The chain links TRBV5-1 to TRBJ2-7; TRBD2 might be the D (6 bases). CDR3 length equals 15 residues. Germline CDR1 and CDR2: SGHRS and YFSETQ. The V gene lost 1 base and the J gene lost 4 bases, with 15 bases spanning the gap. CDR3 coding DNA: TGCGCCAGCAGCTTGTGGGCTAGCGACAATTACGAGCAGTACTTC. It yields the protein CASSLWASDNYEQYF.

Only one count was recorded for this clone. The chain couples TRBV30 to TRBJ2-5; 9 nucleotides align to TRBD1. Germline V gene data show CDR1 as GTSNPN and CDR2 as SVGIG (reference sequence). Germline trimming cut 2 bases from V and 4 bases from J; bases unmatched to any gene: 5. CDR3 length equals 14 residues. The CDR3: CAWSSTGGRETQYF. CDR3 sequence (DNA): TGTGCCTGGAGTTCTACAGGGGGCAGAGAGACCCAGTACTTC.

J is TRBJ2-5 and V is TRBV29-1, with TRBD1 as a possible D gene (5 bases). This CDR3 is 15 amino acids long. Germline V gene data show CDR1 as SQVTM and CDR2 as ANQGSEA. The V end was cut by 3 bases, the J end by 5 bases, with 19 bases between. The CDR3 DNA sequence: TGCAGCGTTGAGTTGAAGGGAATACCAGGGGAGACCCAGTACTTC. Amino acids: CSVELKGIPGETQYF. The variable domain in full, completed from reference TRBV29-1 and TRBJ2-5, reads SAVISQKPSRDICQRGTSLTIQCQVDSQVTMMFWYRQQPGQSLTLIATANQGSEATYESGFVIDKFPISRPNLTFSTLTVSNMSPEDSSIYLCSVELKGIPGETQYFGPGTRLLVL.

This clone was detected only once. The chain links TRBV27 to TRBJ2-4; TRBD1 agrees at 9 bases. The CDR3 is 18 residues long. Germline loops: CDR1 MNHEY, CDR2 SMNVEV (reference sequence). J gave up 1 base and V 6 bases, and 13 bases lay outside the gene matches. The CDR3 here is CASSPGQGEVNAKNIQYF. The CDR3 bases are TGTGCCAGCAGCCCGGGACAGGGTGAGGTGAACGCCAAAAACATTCAGTACTTC.

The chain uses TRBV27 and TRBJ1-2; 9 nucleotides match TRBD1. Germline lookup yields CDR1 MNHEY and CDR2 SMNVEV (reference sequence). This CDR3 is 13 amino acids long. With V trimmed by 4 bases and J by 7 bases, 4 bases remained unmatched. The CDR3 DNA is TGTGCCAGCAGTTACAGGGGGCGGGGTGGCTACACCTTC. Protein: CASSYRGRGGYTF.

CDR3 bases: TGTGCCAGTAGCTCAGGGGGCCCGCGGACTGAAGCTTTCTTT. It codes for CASSSGGPRTEAFF. The chain carries TRBV19 and TRBJ1-1; TRBD1 aligns across 8 bases. With 6 bases clipped from V and 5 bases from J, the junction kept 8 bases outside the gene matches. Per the germline V gene, CDR1 is LNHDA and CDR2 is SQIVND (reference sequence). This CDR3 spans 14 amino acids.

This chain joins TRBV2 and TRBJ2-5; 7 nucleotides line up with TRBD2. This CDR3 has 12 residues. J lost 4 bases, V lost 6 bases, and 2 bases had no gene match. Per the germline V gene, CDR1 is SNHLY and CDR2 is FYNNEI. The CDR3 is CASRGGAETQYF. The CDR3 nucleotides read TGTGCCAGCAGGGGAGGGGCAGAGACCCAGTACTTC.

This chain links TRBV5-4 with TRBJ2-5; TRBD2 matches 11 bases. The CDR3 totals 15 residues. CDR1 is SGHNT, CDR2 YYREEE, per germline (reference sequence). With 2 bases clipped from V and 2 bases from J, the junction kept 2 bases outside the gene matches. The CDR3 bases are TGTGCCAGCAGCTTTAGCGGGAGGGAGCAAGAGACCCAGTACTTC. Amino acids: CASSFSGREQETQYF.

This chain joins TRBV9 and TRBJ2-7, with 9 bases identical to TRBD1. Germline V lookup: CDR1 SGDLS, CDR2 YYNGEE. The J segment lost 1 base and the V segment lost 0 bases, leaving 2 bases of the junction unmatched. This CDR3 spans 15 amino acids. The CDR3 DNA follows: TGTGCCAGCAGCGTAGGGACAGGGGTTTCCTACGAGCAGTACTTC. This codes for CASSVGTGVSYEQYF.

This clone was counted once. In DNA, the CDR3 is TGTGCCAGCCTGAGAGGGCCGTGGTCTGAAGCTTTCTTT. Translating gives CASLRGPWSEAFF. V is TRBV2 and J is TRBJ1-1; D call uncertain. The CDR3 contains 13 residues. CDR1 is SNHLY and CDR2 is FYNNEI in the germline V gene. V shed 8 bases and J shed 6 bases, with 16 bases lying between them.

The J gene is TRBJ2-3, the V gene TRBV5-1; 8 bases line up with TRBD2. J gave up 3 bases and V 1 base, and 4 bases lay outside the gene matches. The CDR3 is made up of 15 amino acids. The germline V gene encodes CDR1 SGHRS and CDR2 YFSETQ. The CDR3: CASSLSGLGTDTQYF. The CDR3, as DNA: TGCGCCAGCAGCTTGTCGGGACTAGGGACAGATACGCAGTATTTT.

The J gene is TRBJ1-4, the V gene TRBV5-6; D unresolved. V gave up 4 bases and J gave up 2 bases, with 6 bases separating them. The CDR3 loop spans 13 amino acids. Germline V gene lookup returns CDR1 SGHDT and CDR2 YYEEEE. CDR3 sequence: CASSLRTNEKLFF. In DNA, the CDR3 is TGTGCCAGCAGCCTCCGGACTAATGAAAAACTGTTTTTT.

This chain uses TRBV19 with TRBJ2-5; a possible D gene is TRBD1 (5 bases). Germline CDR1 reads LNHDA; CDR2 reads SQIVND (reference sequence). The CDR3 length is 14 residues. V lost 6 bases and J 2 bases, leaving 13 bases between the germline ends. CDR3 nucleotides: TGTGCCAGTAGGGGGTTGCGGACACAAGAGACCCAGTACTTC. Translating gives CASRGLRTQETQYF.

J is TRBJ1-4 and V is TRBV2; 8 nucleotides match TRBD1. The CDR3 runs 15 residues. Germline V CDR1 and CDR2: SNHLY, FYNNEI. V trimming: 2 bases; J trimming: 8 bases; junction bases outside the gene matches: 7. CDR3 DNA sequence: TGTGCCAGCAGTGAAAACAGGGGGATCCGAGAAAAACTGTTTTTT. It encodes CASSENRGIREKLFF. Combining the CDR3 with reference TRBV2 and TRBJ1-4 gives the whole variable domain EPEVTQTPSHQVTQMGQEVILRCVPISNHLYFYWYRQILGQKVEFLVSFYNNEISEKSEIFDDQFSVERPDGSNFTLKIRSTKLEDSAMYFCASSENRGIREKLFFGSGTQLSVL.